The 10 T cell receptor beta chains presented below share a single source sample, sequenced in a study of Graves' ophthalmopathy and Graves' hyperthyroidism. Investigators amplified TCR beta CDR3 regions from RNA transcripts. HTBI-primed RT-PCR formed the first round, and a multiplex PCR formed the second. TCRdb called the multiplex PCR reads again in MiXCR, with one record for every CDR3 protein. There are fewer than 400,000 distinct CDR3 sequences in the sample; approximately 20% occur only once, and roughly 1.5% lies in the top ten. What was sequenced was peripheral blood. The receptors come from a woman under 30 with Graves' ophthalmopathy.

This clonotype appeared many times. This chain uses TRBV6-5 with TRBJ2-7; TRBD1 matches at 12 bases. Germline CDR1 reads MNHEY; CDR2 reads SVGAGI. This CDR3 has 16 residues. V lost 0 bases, J lost 2 bases, and 2 bases stayed unmatched. CDR3: CASSYSGTGGPYEQYF. CDR3 sequence (DNA): TGTGCCAGCAGTTACTCAGGGACAGGGGGCCCCTACGAGCAGTACTTC.

This clonotype was recorded many times. The V call is TRBV7-2, the J call TRBJ2-3; 7 bases align to TRBD2. Germline CDR1 is SGHTA and CDR2 is FQGNSA. The CDR3 contains 13 residues. The trim removed 5 bases at V and 6 bases at J, leaving 5 bases unmatched. CDR3 nucleotides: TGTGCCAGCAGCGGAAGGCGGGAGGATACGCAGTATTTT. This gives the protein CASSGRREDTQYF.

This chain connects TRBV7-2 to TRBJ2-7; no clear D gene. The CDR3 totals 13 residues. The ends were cut back, 3 bases at V and 3 bases at J, with 9 bases in the middle. Germline CDR1 and CDR2: SGHTA and FQGNSA. CDR3 bases: TGTGCCAGCAGCTTTCAGGACGACTACGAGCAGTACTTC. It encodes CASSFQDDYEQYF. Together with reference TRBV7-2 and TRBJ2-7, the CDR3 gives the full variable domain: GAGVSQSPSNKVTEKGKDVELRCDPISGHTALYWYRQSLGQGLEFLIYFQGNSAPDKSGLPSDRFSAERTGGSVSTLTIQRTQQEDSAVYLCASSFQDDYEQYFGPGTRLTVT.

This clonotype showed up many times. This chain uses TRBV24-1 with TRBJ2-5; D is perhaps TRBD2 (5 bases). This CDR3 is built from 12 residues. Germline CDR1 and CDR2: KGHDR and SFDVKD. Trimming stripped 7 bases from V and 2 bases from J, with 7 bases between. Here the CDR3 reads CATRGRQETQYF. The CDR3 DNA sequence: TGTGCCACCAGGGGGAGACAAGAGACCCAGTACTTC.

Many counts were recorded for this clonotype. The V call is TRBV29-1, the J call TRBJ1-1; 10 bases are shared with TRBD1. The V gene's germline CDR1 is SQVTM and CDR2 ANQGSEA. The CDR3 contains 16 residues. The V and J ends lost 6 bases and 5 bases, in that order; junction bases with no gene match: 15. CDR3 protein: CSVVGRRGTGATEAFF. CDR3 in DNA: TGCAGCGTCGTAGGTCGAAGGGGGACAGGGGCTACTGAAGCTTTCTTT.

The genes are TRBV9 and TRBJ1-6; D is undetermined. Germline V gene lookup returns CDR1 SGDLS and CDR2 YYNGEE. This CDR3 has 16 amino acids. The V gene lost 4 bases and the J gene lost 0 bases, with 11 bases spanning the gap. The CDR3: CASSPMDSSYNSPLHF. The CDR3 DNA reads as TGTGCCAGCAGCCCTATGGATAGCTCCTATAATTCACCCCTCCACTTT.

This clonotype was recorded many times. This chain links TRBV30 with TRBJ1-6, with D maybe TRBD1 (6 bases). CDR3 length: 16 amino acids. CDR1 GTSNPN and CDR2 SVGIG come from the germline V gene (reference sequence). The CDR3 is CAMETGGASYNSPLHF. The DNA for the CDR3 is TGTGCAATGGAGACGGGGGGCGCGTCCTATAATTCACCCCTCCACTTT.

This clonotype was detected many times. The genes are TRBV6-5 and TRBJ1-5; 8 bases match TRBD1. Germline V lookup: CDR1 MNHEY, CDR2 SVGAGI. The CDR3 has 14 amino acids. V dropped 7 bases and J dropped 3; count of bases not matched to a gene: 5. The CDR3 here is CASNSGGHNQPQHF. The CDR3 region has the DNA TGTGCCAGCAATTCAGGGGGCCACAATCAGCCCCAGCATTTT.

This clonotype was detected many times. This chain links TRBV27 with TRBJ1-6, with 7 nucleotides matching TRBD1. The CDR3 contains 16 residues. V shed 6 bases, J shed 8 bases, and the junction held 13 bases outside the gene matches. Germline CDR1 MNHEY, CDR2 SMNVEV (reference sequence). For the CDR3, the DNA is TGTGCCAGCAGCCGGGGACAGCTGAATTATTATTCACCCCTCCACTTT. Translation: CASSRGQLNYYSPLHF.

This clonotype was observed many times. The chain couples TRBV7-8 to TRBJ2-7; 8 bases align to TRBD2. CDR3 size: 17 residues. Germline V gives CDR1 SGHVS, CDR2 FQNEAQ. Losses at the gene ends were 5 bases for V and 2 bases for J; bases not matched to a gene: 14. As DNA, the CDR3 is TGTGCCAGCAGCCTAAAGACGGCGGGAGGAAGGACCTACGAGCAGTACTTC. This gives the protein CASSLKTAGGRTYEQYF.